The 22 T cell receptor beta chains below come from one sample, sequenced in a study of beta chain features in type 1 diabetes. Study-level findings and limits: TCRB CDR3s were moderately but significantly shorter in Type 1 diabetes patients in all four CD4+ subsets.

These receptors have no identified antigens. Since all of the isolated RNA was reverse transcribed, expressed TCRB transcripts were what got sequenced. Repertoires were generated with immunoSEQ multiplex PCR, while TCRdb's copy carries only in-frame clones and drops some. The sample lists about 260,000 clones, 24% occurring once. The specimen was naive CD4+ T cells from blood. Source of these receptors: a woman aged 25 to 39 with type 1 diabetes.

In DNA, the CDR3 is TGTGCCTGGATTAAGTACCCGGGACAGGGGGATAATGGCTACACCTTC. Amino acid sequence: CAWIKYPGQGDNGYTF. J is TRBJ1-2 and V is TRBV30; 11 bases line up with TRBD1. Trimming cost V 4 bases and J 6 bases; bases outside gene matches: 13. The germline V gene has CDR1 GTSNPN and CDR2 SVGIG (reference sequence). The CDR3 covers 16 residues.

This clone appeared a few times. This chain links TRBV25-1 with TRBJ2-3; TRBD2 matches 12 bases. The CDR3 covers 15 residues. After removal of 4 bases from V and 5 bases from J, the junction contained 4 bases not matched to a gene. Germline CDR1 MGHDK, CDR2 SYGVNS. CDR3 in amino acids: CASSASLAGGDTQYF. The DNA for the CDR3 is TGTGCCAGCAGTGCCTCACTAGCGGGAGGAGATACGCAGTATTTT.

This clone was seen only a few times. V and J are TRBV5-6 and TRBJ2-7, with 9 bases matching TRBD2. The V gene end was trimmed by 0 bases and the J gene end by 4 bases; junction bases not matched to a gene: 5. Germline V gene sequence: CDR1 SGHDT, CDR2 YYEEEE. CDR3 length: 15 residues. This CDR3 reads CASSLGTSEVYEQYF. The CDR3 DNA reads TGTGCCAGCAGCTTGGGGACTAGCGAGGTTTACGAGCAGTACTTC.

The V gene is TRBV7-3, the J gene TRBJ2-7, with TRBD1 matching 8 bases. CDR1 and CDR2 (germline): SGHTA, FQGTGA. With 3 bases clipped from V and 4 bases from J, the junction kept 8 bases outside the gene matches. The CDR3 consists of 15 residues. The CDR3: CASSLGAGGTYEQYF. As DNA, the CDR3 is TGTGCCAGCAGCTTGGGGGCAGGGGGCACGTACGAGCAGTACTTC.

This clone has just a few counts. The CDR3 protein is CASSQGGDTGELFF. The CDR3 DNA is TGTGCCAGCAGCCAAGGGGGAGACACCGGGGAGCTGTTTTTT. V is TRBV7-9 and J is TRBJ2-2; D is perhaps TRBD1 (6 bases). Trimming shortened V by 5 bases and J by 3 bases, and 10 bases separated the two germline ends. Germline-derived CDR1 and CDR2 are SEHNR and FQNEAQ (reference sequence). The CDR3 extends over 14 amino acids.

The chain links TRBV27 to TRBJ2-5; D perhaps matches TRBD2 (6 bases). Trimming pared 5 bases from V and 0 bases from J, leaving 13 bases between. This CDR3 has 15 residues. Germline CDR1 is MNHEY and CDR2 is SMNVEV (reference sequence). The CDR3 sequence is CASSRLAVYQETQYF. The CDR3, as DNA: TGTGCCAGCAGTCGCTTAGCGGTGTACCAAGAGACCCAGTACTTC.

Here the CDR3 DNA reads TGTGCCAGCAGTTACTCCGGGACAGGACTTACAGATACGCAGTATTTT. Its translation: CASSYSGTGLTDTQYF. J is TRBJ2-3 and V is TRBV6-5, with TRBD1 matching over 8 bases. This CDR3 contains 16 residues. Per the germline V gene, CDR1 is MNHEY and CDR2 is SVGAGI. J gave up 3 bases and V 0 bases, and 5 bases lay outside the gene matches.

The chain uses TRBV5-1 and TRBJ2-2; the match to TRBD1 covers 8 bases. Germline assignment: CDR1 SGHRS and CDR2 YFSETQ. The CDR3 is made up of 16 amino acids. The V and J ends lost 1 base and 4 bases, in that order; junction bases with no gene match: 6. The CDR3 DNA follows: TGCGCCAGCAGCTTGCAGGACAGGGCGACCACCGGGGAGCTGTTTTTT. Translation gives CASSLQDRATTGELFF.

CDR3 DNA: TGTGCCAGCAGCCCCGGCCACGGGAGGTCCGCCTACGAGCAGTACTTC. Its protein is CASSPGHGRSAYEQYF. The rearrangement uses TRBV4-2 and TRBJ2-7; 7 nucleotides agree with TRBD2. J lost 2 bases, V lost 4 bases, and 11 bases had no gene match. CDR3 length: 16 amino acids. Germline values: CDR1 LGHNA, CDR2 YNFKEQ.

J is TRBJ1-2 and V is TRBV9; 7 nucleotides align to TRBD1. CDR1 and CDR2 from the germline V gene are SGDLS and YYNGEE. V was clipped by 5 bases and J by 12 bases; unmatched bases: 7. The CDR3 length is 11 residues. CDR3 DNA sequence: TGTGCCAGCAGGGCCCCAGGGGGAGACACCTTC. Its translation: CASRAPGGDTF.

This clone was picked up a small number of times. The chain is built from TRBV30 and TRBJ1-2, with D perhaps matching TRBD1 (5 bases). The length of the CDR3 is 12 residues. Per germline, CDR1 GTSNPN and CDR2 SVGIG (reference sequence). Trimming pared 8 bases from V and 7 bases from J, leaving 17 bases between. CDR3 sequence reads: CATGWQGGGYTF. CDR3 in DNA: TGTGCCACGGGGTGGCAGGGAGGTGGCTACACCTTC.

This chain joins TRBV29-1 and TRBJ2-5; 10 bases align to TRBD2. With 7 bases clipped from V and 2 bases from J, the junction kept 7 bases outside the gene matches. CDR3 size: 14 residues. CDR1 and CDR2 (germline): SQVTM, ANQGSEA. CDR3 DNA: TGCAGCGGAAGACTAGCGGGTATACAAGAGACCCAGTACTTC. This encodes CSGRLAGIQETQYF. The full variable domain, with the rest looked up from reference TRBV29-1 and TRBJ2-5, is SAVISQKPSRDICQRGTSLTIQCQVDSQVTMMFWYRQQPGQSLTLIATANQGSEATYESGFVIDKFPISRPNLTFSTLTVSNMSPEDSSIYLCSGRLAGIQETQYFGPGTRLLVL.

The chain has TRBV28 and TRBJ2-5; D is perhaps TRBD2 (6 bases). Germline assignment: CDR1 MDHEN and CDR2 SYDVKM. This CDR3 contains 13 residues. V lost 7 bases to trimming and J lost 5 bases, with 14 bases between them. CDR3 in amino acids: CASTLADFETQYF. The CDR3 DNA sequence: TGTGCCAGCACCTTAGCGGATTTCGAGACCCAGTACTTC.

This chain connects TRBV9 to TRBJ2-7; 8 bases fit TRBD2. Unmatched junction bases numbered 8, after V lost 0 bases and J lost 6 bases. Germline CDR1 and CDR2: SGDLS and YYNGEE. CDR3 length: 15 residues. The CDR3 protein is CASSVVSGGPSEQYF. CDR3 bases: TGTGCCAGCAGCGTAGTTTCGGGAGGGCCCTCCGAGCAGTACTTC.

This chain joins TRBV5-1 and TRBJ2-1; TRBD2 aligns across 8 bases. Per germline, CDR1 SGHRS and CDR2 YFSETQ. There are 14 residues in the CDR3. With V trimmed by 1 base and J by 4 bases, 1 base remained unmatched. The CDR3 nucleotides read TGCGCCAGCAGCTTGCAGCGGGAGTACAATGAGCAGTTCTTC. Amino acids: CASSLQREYNEQFF.

V and J are TRBV6-6 and TRBJ2-3, with 12 bases that match TRBD2. The CDR3 runs to 16 residues. Trimming took 2 bases from V and 0 from J; bases not matched to a gene: 0. The germline V gene has CDR1 MNHNY and CDR2 SVGAGI (reference sequence). In DNA, the CDR3 is TGTGCCAGCAGTTACGGGACTAGCGGGAGCACAGATACGCAGTATTTT. Protein product: CASSYGTSGSTDTQYF.

In its sample, this clone was seen a few times. V usage is TRBV7-9 and J usage is TRBJ2-7; D is perhaps TRBD1 (5 bases). V was trimmed by 5 bases and J by 4 bases, leaving 21 bases between them. The CDR3 runs to 16 residues. CDR1 and CDR2 from the germline V gene are SEHNR and FQNEAQ (reference sequence). This CDR3 is CASSPDLTDGSYEQYF. In nucleotides, the CDR3 is TGTGCCAGCAGCCCAGATCTGACAGACGGATCGTACGAGCAGTACTTC. Together with reference TRBV7-9 and TRBJ2-7, the CDR3 gives the full variable domain: DTGVSQNPRHKITKRGQNVTFRCDPISEHNRLYWYRQTLGQGPEFLTYFQNEAQLEKSRLLSDRFSAERPKGSFSTLEIQRTEQGDSAMYLCASSPDLTDGSYEQYFGPGTRLTVT.

The rearrangement uses TRBV25-1 and TRBJ2-7; TRBD1 agrees at 12 bases. Germline V gene sequence: CDR1 MGHDK, CDR2 SYGVNS. The J segment lost 4 bases and the V segment lost 3 bases, leaving 10 bases of the junction unmatched. This CDR3 spans 17 amino acids. DNA for the CDR3: TGTGCCAGCAGTGACCCGCCGGGACAGGGGGCGGAGTACGAGCAGTACTTC. Its translation is CASSDPPGQGAEYEQYF.

In this sample, this clone turned up a few times. J is TRBJ1-5 and V is TRBV21-1; the D segment call TRBD1 is taken from the table without a DNA check. TRBV21-1 is labeled a pseudogene. The CDR3 is 17 residues long. The DNA for the CDR3 is TGTGCCAGCAGCAATGGCTTAATAACAGGGGGCAGCAAGCCCCAGCATTTT. Amino acids: CASSNGLITGGSKPQHF.

The chain is built from TRBV18 and TRBJ2-1; D unresolved. There are 12 residues in the CDR3. V was shortened by 6 bases and J by 6 bases, with 9 bases between the two germline ends. CDR1 is KGHSH, CDR2 LQKENI, per germline. This CDR3 is CASSPYSNEQFF. CDR3 nucleotides: TGTGCCAGCTCCCCCTACAGCAATGAGCAGTTCTTC.

The table lists this clone with a few counts. The rearrangement joins TRBV25-1 to TRBJ1-5, with TRBD1 matching over 9 bases. Per germline, CDR1 MGHDK and CDR2 SYGVNS. Losses at the gene ends were 5 bases for V and 0 bases for J; bases not matched to a gene: 5. The CDR3 sequence is 16 residues long. CDR3 amino acids: CASSPGTGYSNQPQHF. CDR3 nucleotide sequence: TGTGCCAGCAGTCCTGGGACAGGGTATAGCAATCAGCCCCAGCATTTT.

This clone was detected only a few times. This sequence joins TRBV7-9 and TRBJ2-5, with 8 bases fitting TRBD1. This CDR3 spans 15 amino acids. Germline V gives CDR1 SEHNR, CDR2 FQNEAQ (reference sequence). V trimming: 1 base; J trimming: 4 bases; junction bases outside the gene matches: 5. CDR3 in DNA: TGTGCCAGCAGCTTAGTGGGAGACAGGGGAGAGACCCAGTACTTC. This encodes CASSLVGDRGETQYF.